The sequence of this T cell receptor beta chain was determined in a study of T cell responses to AZD1222 COVID-19 vaccine. Study-wide results and caveats: Baseline seropositivity occurred in only 5 or 6 AZD1222 recipients. Nearly half of the spike-specific TCRs reportedly recognize variant regions that carry no mutations. The sample set comprised mostly white British donors with more females, and clonal diversity was possibly underestimated.

Clones were read by immunoSEQ multiplex PCR, and TCRdb kept only the in-frame ones, dropping some. In the table there are some 22,000 clones, approximately 79% of which are singletons. This CDR3 has 14 amino acids. With 3 bases removed from V and 11 bases from J, the gap between germline ends came to 19 bases. Germline CDR1 is SNHLY and CDR2 is FYNNEI. Concerning this clone: As yet, its antigen is unknown.

The sequence was collected from an adult in good health. The chain uses TRBV2 and TRBJ1-1, with a weak D call TRBD1 (6 bases). The specimen comprised peripheral blood, sampled on day 0 of AZD1222 vaccination. The CDR3 DNA reads TGTGCCAGCAGTGAGGCGGGGGCATCTTGGGAGGCTTTCTTT. Its protein is CASSEAGASWEAFF.